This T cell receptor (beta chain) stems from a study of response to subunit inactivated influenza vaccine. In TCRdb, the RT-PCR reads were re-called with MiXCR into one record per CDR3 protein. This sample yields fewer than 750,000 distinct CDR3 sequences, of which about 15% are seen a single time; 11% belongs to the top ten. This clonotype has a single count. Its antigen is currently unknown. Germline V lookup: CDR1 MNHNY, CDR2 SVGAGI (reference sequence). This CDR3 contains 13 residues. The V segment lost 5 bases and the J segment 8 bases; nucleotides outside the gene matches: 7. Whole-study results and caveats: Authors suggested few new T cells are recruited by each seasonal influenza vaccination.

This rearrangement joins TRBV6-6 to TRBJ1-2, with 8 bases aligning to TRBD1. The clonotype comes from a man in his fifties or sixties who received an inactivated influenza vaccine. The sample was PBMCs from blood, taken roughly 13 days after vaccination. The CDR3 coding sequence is TGTGCCAGCAGTCGACAGGGGACGGGGGGCTACACCTTC. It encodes CASSRQGTGGYTF.